The clone carrying this TCR beta chain came up many times. The antigen is unknown. The source of the sample is a study of T cell repertoires in cytomegalovirus infection. Study background: A matching HLA type, together with CMV infection, was signaled by public TCR beta signatures. General study points: CMV carriers with the relevant HLA were identified by cumulative public TCR beta family frequency. There were HLA-C-restricted CMV-specific TCR beta clonotypes dominating the ex vivo response.

TCRdb passed the reads through MiXCR, listing each CDR3 protein once. The data hold roughly 190,000 distinct CDR3 sequences, with 8.5% to 10% observed a single time. The CDR3 has 16 residues. Germline CDR1 reads KGHDR; CDR2 reads SFDVKD. V lost 3 bases and J lost 2; bases outside the gene matches: 4. The TCR comes from a human donor in good health (CMV status not recorded). Some clones in this sample may be carry-over from other donors' samples. V and J are TRBV24-1 and TRBJ2-2; 8 nucleotides agree with TRBD2. Material for sequencing was PBMCs. CDR3 DNA: TGTGCCACCAGTGATCCCGGGGGGGGCAACACCGGGGAGCTGTTTTTT. Protein product: CATSDPGGGNTGELFF.